Below, 32 T cell receptor beta chains from the same sample are listed, as sequenced in a study of Graves' ophthalmopathy and Graves' hyperthyroidism. The authors amplified TCR beta CDR3 regions from RNA transcripts. The authors performed first-round RT-PCR with HTBI primers and then a second-round multiplex PCR. TCRdb called the multiplex PCR reads again in MiXCR, with one record for every CDR3 protein. Of about 480,000 distinct CDR3 sequences in the sample, 13% to 15% were seen once. Source material: blood. The origin of the receptors is a woman in her 30s with Graves' ophthalmopathy.

The chain employs TRBV4-2 and TRBJ1-2; 10 nucleotides line up with TRBD1. The CDR3 has 16 amino acids. The V gene end was trimmed by 0 bases and the J gene end by 8 bases; junction bases not matched to a gene: 9. Germline CDR1 is LGHNA and CDR2 is YNFKEQ. The CDR3 here is CASSQETGTGVPGYTF. DNA of the CDR3: TGTGCCAGCAGCCAAGAGACCGGGACAGGGGTCCCCGGCTACACCTTC.

V is TRBV6-2 or TRBV6-3 and J is TRBJ2-7; D possibly uses TRBD1 or TRBD2 (5 bases each). V was clipped by 6 bases and J by 2 bases, with 17 bases between them. Per germline, CDR1 MNHEY and CDR2 SVGEGT. This CDR3 is built from 15 residues. CDR3 protein: CASRDAWDGAYEQYF. For the CDR3, the DNA is TGTGCCAGCAGAGATGCGTGGGACGGGGCCTACGAGCAGTACTTC.

Note on this clonotype: Since a much larger clone is just one base distant, this may be a read error. The chain is built from TRBV12-3 or TRBV12-4 and TRBJ2-2; tentatively, D is TRBD2 (5 bases). There are 15 residues in the CDR3. The CDR3: CASSFGQPPTGELCF. CDR3 bases: TGTGCCAGCAGTTTCGGGCAGCCCCCCACCGGGGAGCTGTGTTTT.

This clonotype was observed a few times. The gene calls are TRBV4-2 and TRBJ2-4; weak D call: TRBD1 (5 bases). Trimming took off 3 bases at V and 7 bases at J, with 16 bases between the two ends. CDR1 is LGHNA, CDR2 YNFKEQ, per germline. This CDR3 is 15 amino acids long. In DNA, the CDR3 is TGTGCCAGCAGCCAGGTGACAGATCGTCGGAACATTCAGTACTTC. As protein: CASSQVTDRRNIQYF.

This clonotype was observed a few times. The gene calls are TRBV19 and TRBJ2-7; either TRBD1 or TRBD2 may supply D (5 bases each). The CDR3 length is 16 residues. V was pared by 3 bases and J by 4 bases, with 19 bases between. Germline assignment: CDR1 LNHDA and CDR2 SQIVND (reference sequence). In DNA form, the CDR3 reads TGTGCCAGTAGTATCCCCGGGACGGCGACGACGTACGAGCAGTACTTC. The encoded protein is CASSIPGTATTYEQYF.

This clonotype was counted at least ten times. V gene TRBV6-1 combines with J gene TRBJ1-1; D is undetermined. The CDR3 totals 14 residues. V was pared by 7 bases and J by 1 base, with 13 bases between. Looked up from germline, CDR1 is MNHNS and CDR2 is SASEGT. The CDR3 sequence is CASTTWQENTEAFF. CDR3 nucleotide sequence: TGTGCCAGCACAACTTGGCAGGAGAACACTGAAGCTTTCTTT.

This clonotype has at least ten counts. This sequence joins TRBV7-9 and TRBJ2-3; D gene ambiguous. Deletions cut 0 bases from V and 10 bases from J, with 11 bases between. CDR3 length equals 13 residues. The germline V gene has CDR1 SEHNR and CDR2 FQNEAQ (reference sequence). CDR3 bases: TGTGCCAGCAGCTTAGCTCCGGGCCCGGCGCAGTATTTT. Its protein product is CASSLAPGPAQYF.

V and J are TRBV27 and TRBJ1-2, with D unclear. The V and J ends lost 5 bases and 6 bases respectively, with 16 bases between them. The CDR3 totals 14 residues. Germline-derived CDR1 and CDR2 are MNHEY and SMNVEV (reference sequence). CDR3 nucleotide sequence: TGTGCCAGCAGTCCCTCACGCGGCTTGGATGGCTACACCTTC. Protein sequence: CASSPSRGLDGYTF.

This clonotype has just a few counts. The chain couples TRBV29-1 to TRBJ2-2; D gene ambiguous. Trimming shortened V by 4 bases and J by 2 bases, and 14 bases separated the two germline ends. CDR3 length: 15 residues. The germline gives CDR1 SQVTM, CDR2 ANQGSEA. Written as DNA, the CDR3 is TGCAGCGTTGGGCTCTACGGAGAAAACACCGGGGAGCTGTTTTTT. Its translation is CSVGLYGENTGELFF.

The sample holds a few counts of this clonotype. The chain recombines TRBV6-5 with TRBJ1-1, with D unclear. Trimming pared 4 bases from V and 0 bases from J, leaving 9 bases between. The CDR3 is 14 residues long. Germline CDR1 reads MNHEY; CDR2 reads SVGAGI. CDR3 loop: CASSLLLMNTEAFF. CDR3 bases: TGTGCCAGCAGTTTACTGCTAATGAACACTGAAGCTTTCTTT.

Many counts were recorded for this clonotype. The chain links TRBV7-9 to TRBJ1-2; the D gene is possibly TRBD1 (5 bases). The CDR3 consists of 14 residues. The V end lost 5 bases, the J end lost 8 bases, and 18 bases lay between the germline ends. Germline values: CDR1 SEHNR, CDR2 FQNEAQ (reference sequence). The DNA for the CDR3 is TGTGCCAGCAGCGGGGGTCAGAGGAAGGTGGGCTACACCTTC. This translates into CASSGGQRKVGYTF.

In this sample, this clonotype turned up many times. Sequence at one end of the junction differs from germline and may be a read error. The V call is TRBV6-2 or TRBV6-3, the J call TRBJ2-4, with 12 bases that match TRBD2. The CDR3 runs 16 residues. CDR1 and CDR2 (germline): MNHEY, SVGEGT. The CDR3 is CASSYGTSGSKNIKYF. The CDR3 DNA reads as TGTGCCAGCAGTTACGGGACTAGCGGGTCCAAAAACATTAAGTACTTC.

Remarks on this clonotype: Given the absence of the conserved phenylalanine or tryptophan at the CDR3 end, a read error is likely. V and J are TRBV6-1 and TRBJ2-7; 9 nucleotides agree with TRBD2. This CDR3 spans 13 amino acids. Germline V lookup: CDR1 MNHNS, CDR2 SASEGT. Trimming cost V 8 bases and J 6 bases; bases outside gene matches: 8. The CDR3, as DNA: TGTGCCAGCGGGCCGGGACTAGCTCGCGAGCAGTACGAC. Translation gives CASGPGLAREQYD.

This clonotype was seen ten or more times. The chain recombines TRBV6-1 with TRBJ2-7; 9 bases match TRBD1. CDR3 length: 14 amino acids. With 5 bases clipped from V and 7 bases from J, the junction kept 9 bases outside the gene matches. Per the germline V gene, CDR1 is MNHNS and CDR2 is SASEGT. CDR3: CASSQPGQGEEQYF. CDR3 nucleotide sequence: TGTGCCAGCAGTCAACCGGGACAGGGAGAAGAGCAGTACTTC.

This clonotype was recorded a few times. The chain couples TRBV20-1 to TRBJ2-5; 11 bases fit TRBD1. The CDR3 extends over 15 amino acids. V shed 5 bases, J shed 1 base, and the junction held 6 bases outside the gene matches. Germline CDR1 is DFQATT and CDR2 is SNEGSKA (reference sequence). Here the CDR3 reads CSAGKGQGVQETQYF. CDR3 DNA sequence: TGCAGTGCTGGTAAGGGACAGGGGGTCCAAGAGACCCAGTACTTC.

This clonotype was seen many times. The chain links TRBV28 to TRBJ1-5; D unclear. The CDR3 has 13 residues. Trimming removed 8 bases from V and 4 bases from J, with 12 bases in between. From germline, CDR1 is MDHEN and CDR2 SYDVKM. The CDR3 nucleotides read TGTGCCAGCGACCCGACGGAGAATCAGCCCCAGCATTTT. Translated: CASDPTENQPQHF.

This clonotype was counted ten times or more. This sequence joins TRBV15 and TRBJ1-2; 7 bases agree with TRBD1. Germline assignment: CDR1 LNHNV and CDR2 YYDKDF (reference sequence). The ends lost 2 bases at V and 8 bases at J; junction bases unmatched: 5. The CDR3 runs 13 residues. The CDR3 region is CATSRRTGGGYTF. Here the CDR3 DNA reads TGTGCCACCAGCAGACGGACAGGCGGCGGCTACACCTTC.

At least ten counts were recorded for this clonotype. V and J are TRBV5-1 and TRBJ1-5; 10 bases match TRBD1. The CDR3 has 14 amino acids. Per the germline V gene, CDR1 is SGHRS and CDR2 is YFSETQ. V lost 2 bases, J lost 5 bases, and 1 base stayed unmatched. The CDR3 reads CASSFGTGDQPQHF. CDR3 bases: TGCGCCAGCAGCTTTGGGACAGGGGATCAGCCCCAGCATTTT.

This clonotype showed up many times. The genes are TRBV25-1 and TRBJ1-5, with D unclear. CDR3 length equals 13 residues. The ends were cut back, 0 bases at V and 5 bases at J, with 5 bases in the middle. The V gene's germline CDR1 is MGHDK and CDR2 SYGVNS. Here the CDR3 reads CASSEYGDQPQHF. The DNA of the CDR3 is TGTGCCAGCAGTGAATATGGGGATCAGCCCCAGCATTTT.

This clonotype was seen many times. The gene calls are TRBV7-3 and TRBJ2-7, with 7 bases lining up with TRBD2. Losses at the gene ends were 5 bases for V and 5 bases for J; bases not matched to a gene: 12. The length of the CDR3 is 15 residues. CDR1 and CDR2 (germline): SGHTA, FQGTGA. CDR3 protein: CASSPSGGSTHEQYF. DNA for the CDR3: TGTGCCAGCAGCCCCAGTGGCGGGAGTACCCACGAGCAGTACTTC.

This clonotype was counted many times. The chain joins TRBV5-1 to TRBJ2-7; D might be TRBD1 or TRBD2, each matching 5 bases. The CDR3 runs to 14 residues. Trimming stripped 4 bases from V and 6 bases from J, with 17 bases between. The germline gives CDR1 SGHRS, CDR2 YFSETQ. In DNA, the CDR3 is TGCGCCAGCAGCCCCTCAGGGACCTCCGTCGAGCAGTACTTC. Protein product: CASSPSGTSVEQYF.

This clonotype was detected many times. This chain joins TRBV5-1 and TRBJ2-7; D gene ambiguous. The germline gives CDR1 SGHRS, CDR2 YFSETQ. Trimming removed 3 bases from V and 2 bases from J, with 18 bases in between. The CDR3 has 16 residues. The CDR3 is CASSWGFATSTYEQYF. DNA for the CDR3: TGCGCCAGCAGCTGGGGATTCGCGACATCCACCTACGAGCAGTACTTC.

The chain carries TRBV3-1 and TRBJ1-1; 8 bases match TRBD1. The germline gives CDR1 LGHDT, CDR2 YNNKEL (reference sequence). The ends lost 4 bases at V and 0 bases at J; junction bases unmatched: 10. The CDR3 loop spans 17 amino acids. DNA of the CDR3: TGTGCCAGCAGCCCGAAGGGGACAGGTACCCTGAACACTGAAGCTTTCTTT. Amino acids: CASSPKGTGTLNTEAFF.

The sample holds many counts of this clonotype. V usage is TRBV28 and J usage is TRBJ2-7; D possibly corresponds to TRBD2 (5 bases). V dropped 6 bases and J dropped 9 bases, with 15 bases sitting between them. The CDR3 sequence is 12 residues long. Germline-derived CDR1 and CDR2 are MDHEN and SYDVKM. CDR3 nucleotides: TGTGCCAGCAGCCGGAGGACTCGAGGGCAGTACTTC. Translating gives CASSRRTRGQYF.

The table lists this clonotype with many counts. The V call is TRBV6-1, the J call TRBJ1-2; 7 bases align to TRBD1. CDR1 and CDR2 from the germline V gene are MNHNS and SASEGT. The CDR3 totals 14 residues. V lost 6 bases and J lost 4; bases outside the gene matches: 8. Here the CDR3 DNA reads TGTGCCAGCAGAACGACAGGGAGGGTCTATGGCTACACCTTC. It is translated as CASRTTGRVYGYTF.

This clonotype was recorded many times. The chain links TRBV6-5 to TRBJ2-5; 9 positions match TRBD1. From germline, CDR1 is MNHEY and CDR2 SVGAGI. CDR3 length: 16 amino acids. V gave up 3 bases and J gave up 3 bases; unmatched junction bases: 8. CDR3: CASSYSGTGYEETQYF. DNA of the CDR3: TGTGCCAGCAGTTATTCCGGGACAGGGTACGAAGAGACCCAGTACTTC.

This clonotype came up many times. The chain links TRBV6-5 to TRBJ1-1, with TRBD1 matching over 8 bases. The J segment lost 1 base and the V segment lost 7 bases, leaving 8 bases of the junction unmatched. The CDR3 has 15 amino acids. CDR1 MNHEY and CDR2 SVGAGI come from the germline V gene. CDR3 region: CASKIPGTGNTEAFF. CDR3 nucleotides: TGTGCCAGCAAGATACCCGGGACAGGGAACACTGAAGCTTTCTTT.

The rearrangement joins TRBV27 to TRBJ2-7; 7 bases agree with TRBD2. Germline CDR1 MNHEY, CDR2 SMNVEV (reference sequence). CDR3 length equals 14 residues. The V and J ends lost 5 bases and 5 bases, in that order; junction bases with no gene match: 9. The DNA for the CDR3 is TGTGCCAGCAGTCCCGGGGAGGGCAACCACGAGCAGTACTTC. Translated, it gives CASSPGEGNHEQYF.

This clonotype showed up many times. V usage is TRBV6-5 and J usage is TRBJ1-3; perhaps TRBD1 as D (5 bases). Trimming stripped 3 bases from V and 2 bases from J, with 14 bases between. CDR1 and CDR2 from the germline V gene are MNHEY and SVGAGI. The CDR3 runs to 16 residues. The CDR3 protein is CASSYRKGFTGNTIYF. In DNA form, the CDR3 reads TGTGCCAGCAGTTATCGTAAGGGGTTCACTGGAAACACCATATATTTT.

The table lists this clonotype with a few counts. The chain joins TRBV4-1 to TRBJ2-5, with 9 bases that match TRBD2. Trimming cost V 4 bases and J 5 bases; bases outside gene matches: 14. The CDR3 loop spans 17 amino acids. Germline loops: CDR1 MGHRA, CDR2 YSYEKL. The CDR3 DNA follows: TGCGCCAGCAGCCGCGGGGGGGAGGCAGGGGGATACGAGACCCAGTACTTC. It codes for CASSRGGEAGGYETQYF.

A few counts support this clonotype. The chain couples TRBV15 to TRBJ2-4, with a tentative D call TRBD1 (6 bases). The CDR3 loop spans 18 amino acids. Trimming removed 2 bases at V and 0 bases at J, with 17 bases between. Germline V CDR1 and CDR2: LNHNV, YYDKDF (reference sequence). This CDR3 reads CATSRRTAADLAKNIQYF. The DNA of the CDR3 is TGTGCCACCAGCAGAAGGACAGCCGCAGACTTAGCCAAAAACATTCAGTACTTC.

This clonotype has at least ten counts. V usage is TRBV7-9 and J usage is TRBJ1-1; D is unresolved. V lost 2 bases and J 0 bases, leaving 7 bases between the germline ends. This CDR3 contains 14 residues. CDR1 and CDR2 from the germline V gene are SEHNR and FQNEAQ (reference sequence). CDR3: CASSLNQLNTEAFF. Here the CDR3 DNA reads TGTGCCAGCAGCTTAAACCAATTGAACACTGAAGCTTTCTTT.